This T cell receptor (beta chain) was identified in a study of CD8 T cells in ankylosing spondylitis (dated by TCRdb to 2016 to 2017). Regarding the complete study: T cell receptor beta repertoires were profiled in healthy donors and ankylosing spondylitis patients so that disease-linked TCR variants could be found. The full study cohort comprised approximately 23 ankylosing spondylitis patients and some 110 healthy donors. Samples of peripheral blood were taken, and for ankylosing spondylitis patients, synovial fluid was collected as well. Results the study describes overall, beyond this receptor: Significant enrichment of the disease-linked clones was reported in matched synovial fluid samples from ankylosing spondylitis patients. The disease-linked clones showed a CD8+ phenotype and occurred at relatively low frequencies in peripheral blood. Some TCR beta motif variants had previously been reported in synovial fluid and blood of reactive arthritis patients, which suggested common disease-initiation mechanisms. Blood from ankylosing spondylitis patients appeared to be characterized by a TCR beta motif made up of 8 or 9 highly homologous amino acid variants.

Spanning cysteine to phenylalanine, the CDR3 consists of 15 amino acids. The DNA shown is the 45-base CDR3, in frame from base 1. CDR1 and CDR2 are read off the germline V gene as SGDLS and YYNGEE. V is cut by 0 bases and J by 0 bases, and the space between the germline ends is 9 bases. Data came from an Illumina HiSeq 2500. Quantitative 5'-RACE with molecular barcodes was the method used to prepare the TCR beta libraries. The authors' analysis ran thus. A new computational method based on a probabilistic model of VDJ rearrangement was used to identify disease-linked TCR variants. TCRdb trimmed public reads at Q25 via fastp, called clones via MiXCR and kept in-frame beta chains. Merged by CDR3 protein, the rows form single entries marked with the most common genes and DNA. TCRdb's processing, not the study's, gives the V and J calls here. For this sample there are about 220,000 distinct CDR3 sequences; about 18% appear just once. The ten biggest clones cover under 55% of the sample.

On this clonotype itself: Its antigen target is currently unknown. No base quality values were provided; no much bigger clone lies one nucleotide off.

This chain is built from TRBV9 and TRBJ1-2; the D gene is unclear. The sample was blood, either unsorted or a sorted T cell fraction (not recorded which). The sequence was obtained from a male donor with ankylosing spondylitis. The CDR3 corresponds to CASSVDSAPNYGYTF. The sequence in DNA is TGTGCCAGCAGCGTAGACAGCGCCCCTAACTATGGCTACACCTTC.